What follows describes a single T cell receptor beta chain. Some clones are missing from TCRdb's copy, which holds only in-frame ones; the method was immunoSEQ multiplex PCR. In the table there are under 85,000 clones, 80% to 95% of which are singletons. These data originate in a study of technical replicates of blood from a handful of donors. Germline-derived CDR1 and CDR2 are MNHEY and SMNVEV (reference sequence). V trimming: 5 bases; J trimming: 0 bases; junction bases outside the gene matches: 1. The CDR3 sequence is 14 residues long. Sequenced material: T cells isolated from PBMCs. The sequence came from a human donor in good health. The rearrangement uses TRBV27 and TRBJ1-5; 7 bases align to TRBD1. CDR3 residues: CASSTGASNQPQHF. In nucleotides, the CDR3 is TGTGCCAGCAGTACAGGGGCTAGCAATCAGCCCCAGCATTTT.